This TCR beta chain comes out of a study of blood T cell repertoires in COVID-19. Study-wide background: Sources were T cells, B-cell-depleted T cells, or PBMCs; the material itself was cDNA or gDNA.

The V and J ends lost 5 bases and 7 bases, in that order; junction bases with no gene match: 4. Germline lookup yields CDR1 LNHDA and CDR2 SQIVND (reference sequence). The CDR3 runs to 12 residues. Study processing details: The authors estimated nucleated cell counts from reference gene primer amplification. The data were produced by immunoSEQ multiplex PCR, yet TCRdb's version contains in-frame clones alone and is incomplete. V, J and clone size reflect that table, while D and trimming were determined from the DNA. The sample gives approximately 160,000 clones, roughly four fifths of which show up once; approximately 18% is in the top ten.

Input material: peripheral blood. The chain recombines TRBV19 with TRBJ1-1, with 7 bases lining up with TRBD1. This TCR came from a woman aged 80 or over with acute or convalescent COVID-19. The DNA of the CDR3 is TGTGCCAGTAGTTTTTCAGGGGGTGAAGCTTTCTTT. Its protein is CASSFSGGEAFF.